This entry describes one TCR beta chain. This clonotype was recorded at least ten times. Its antigen remains undetermined. One base away there is no much larger clone; base qualities are not given. V ends up 0 bases short and J 8 bases short, with an unmatched junction base count of 5. The cysteine opens and the phenylalanine closes a CDR3 of 16 amino acids. Only CDR3 DNA is held: 48 bases, read in frame from base 1. The CDR1 and CDR2 encoded by the germline V gene (reference sequence) are SEHNR and FQNEAQ. The sample belongs to a study of T-cell reconstitution after alpha-beta-depleted transplantation in children (dated by TCRdb to the mid-2010s). A note on the overall study: T-cell immune reconstitution after TCRalphabeta/CD19-depleted allogeneic hematopoietic cell transplantation in children was quantitatively tracked in the study by means of TCR repertoire profiling.

Libraries were built with PCR. The sample was run on an Illumina HiSeq 2500. Molecular barcoding was employed in the preparation of TCR libraries, with unique molecular identifiers being used to normalize TCRbeta repertoire quantification. The public reads were reanalyzed by TCRdb: fastp trimming at Q25, MiXCR alignment, in-frame beta chains only. Rows merge per CDR3 protein into single entries with the most common DNA and genes. For this sample there are 300,000 to 400,000 distinct CDR3 sequences; approximately 12% appear just once. In total, the top ten clones hold 3.5% to 4.5% of the sample. The specimen was PBMCs, collected from the stem cell graft. The rearranged chain carries TRBV7-9 and TRBJ2-1; 12 of the junction bases match TRBD1. This clonotype originated in a human donor who donated a stem cell graft to a child with Fanconi anemia. In nucleotides, the sequence is TGTGCCAGCAGCTTAGCCGGGACAGGGGGCCCCGATGAGCAGTTCTTC. It is translated as CASSLAGTGGPDEQFF.